The 20 T cell receptor beta chains reported below all come from one sample, sequenced in a study of early stage breast cancer tumors. Measured with immunoSEQ multiplex PCR; TCRdb has only the in-frame clones, and not every one. The table records 50,000 to 65,000 clones, 85% to 95% of them present only once. What was sequenced was blood. Receptor source: an older person with breast cancer.

The gene calls are TRBV4-2 and TRBJ1-6; 7 positions match TRBD1. Germline CDR1 LGHNA, CDR2 YNFKEQ. Trimming at V came to 1 base and at J to 6 bases, leaving 3 bases not matched to a gene. The CDR3 is made up of 15 amino acids. In nucleotides, the CDR3 is TGTGCCAGCAGCCAAGCGGACAGGTCTAATTCACCCCTCCACTTT. Translated, it gives CASSQADRSNSPLHF.

This clone has just a few counts. The V call is TRBV6-1, the J call TRBJ1-2, with 12 bases identical to TRBD1. V lost 3 bases, J lost 8 bases, and 10 bases stayed unmatched. The CDR3 has 16 residues. Germline V lookup: CDR1 MNHNS, CDR2 SASEGT. DNA for the CDR3: TGTGCCAGCAGTGACTACCCGGGACAGGGGGCAGCAGGCTACACCTTC. Translated: CASSDYPGQGAAGYTF.

The rearrangement links TRBV19 to TRBJ1-2; 7 bases map to TRBD1. Trimming removed 8 bases from V and 5 bases from J; junction bases left unmatched: 14. CDR1 and CDR2 (germline): LNHDA, SQIVND (reference sequence). The CDR3 length is 15 residues. This CDR3 reads CASSDAAGGRYGYTF. As DNA, the CDR3 is TGTGCCAGTTCAGATGCGGCAGGGGGTCGGTATGGCTACACCTTC. Variable domain in full (rest from reference TRBV19 and TRBJ1-2): DGGITQSPKYLFRKEGQNVTLSCEQNLNHDAMYWYRQDPGQGLRLIYYSQIVNDFQKGDIAEGYSVSREKKESFPLTVTSAQKNPTAFYLCASSDAAGGRYGYTFGSGTRLTVV.

This chain connects TRBV4-3 to TRBJ1-2, with 8 bases lining up with TRBD1. The CDR3 extends over 15 amino acids. The germline V gene encodes CDR1 LGHNA and CDR2 YSLEER. J was trimmed by 10 bases and V by 4 bases; bases with no gene match: 14. The CDR3 nucleotides are TGCGCCAGCAGCCGGGACCAGGGGGCCCCCGGTTCCTACACCTTC. This sequence encodes CASSRDQGAPGSYTF.

This chain uses TRBV30 with TRBJ1-1; a possible D gene is TRBD1 (5 bases). Trimming removed 1 base from V and 2 bases from J, with 8 bases in between. The germline V gene has CDR1 GTSNPN and CDR2 SVGIG (reference sequence). The CDR3 spans 13 residues. The CDR3 sequence: CAWSGGGNTEAFF. The CDR3 DNA sequence: TGTGCCTGGAGTGGGGGGGGAAACACTGAAGCTTTCTTT.

The V call is TRBV6-5, the J call TRBJ2-7; 10 bases align to TRBD1. V dropped 5 bases and J dropped 3; count of bases not matched to a gene: 4. Per the germline V gene, CDR1 is MNHEY and CDR2 is SVGAGI. CDR3 length: 14 residues. This CDR3 reads CASSQRTGGYEQYF. Written as DNA, the CDR3 is TGTGCCAGCAGTCAGCGGACAGGGGGCTACGAGCAGTACTTC.

This clone was picked up one time. The chain uses TRBV2 and TRBJ1-1, with D maybe TRBD1 (6 bases). Germline CDR1 reads SNHLY; CDR2 reads FYNNEI. The CDR3 is 13 amino acids. With 7 bases removed from V and 0 bases from J, the gap between germline ends came to 9 bases. CDR3 sequence: CASNGQLNTEAFF. The DNA of the CDR3 is TGTGCCAGCAATGGACAGTTGAACACTGAAGCTTTCTTT.

V gene TRBV18 combines with J gene TRBJ1-6; 9 bases agree with TRBD1. CDR1 is KGHSH, CDR2 LQKENI, per germline. Germline trimming cut 3 bases from V and 7 bases from J; bases unmatched to any gene: 4. The CDR3 has 15 amino acids. The DNA for the CDR3 is TGTGCCAGCTCACCGGGACAGGGCATCAATTCACCCCTCCACTTT. Its translation is CASSPGQGINSPLHF.

The chain is built from TRBV10-3 and TRBJ1-1, with a tentative D call TRBD1 (5 bases). The length of the CDR3 is 15 residues. Trimming pared 7 bases from V and 3 bases from J, leaving 18 bases between. Per the germline V gene, CDR1 is ENHRY and CDR2 is SYGVKD. The CDR3 sequence: CAIKLSARGDTEAFF. The CDR3 DNA reads as TGTGCCATCAAGTTGTCGGCGCGGGGGGACACTGAAGCTTTCTTT.

CDR3: CASTGQGGQPQHF. The DNA of the CDR3 is TGTGCCAGCACCGGCCAGGGAGGCCAGCCCCAGCATTTT. The rearrangement links TRBV2 to TRBJ1-5; maybe TRBD1 (5 bases). The CDR3 runs 13 residues. Trimming shortened V by 7 bases and J by 7 bases, and 14 bases separated the two germline ends. Germline CDR1 SNHLY, CDR2 FYNNEI.

The chain has TRBV27 and TRBJ1-5; D is unresolved. The V end lost 3 bases, the J end lost 3 bases, and 6 bases lay between the germline ends. CDR1 and CDR2 (germline): MNHEY, SMNVEV (reference sequence). The CDR3 is made up of 13 amino acids. The CDR3 protein is CASSFQYNQPQHF. Written as DNA, the CDR3 is TGTGCCAGCAGTTTCCAGTACAATCAGCCCCAGCATTTT.

The J gene is TRBJ2-5, the V gene TRBV2, with D possibly TRBD2 on 6 matching bases. This CDR3 comprises 13 residues. Per the germline V gene, CDR1 is SNHLY and CDR2 is FYNNEI. Trimming shortened V by 4 bases and J by 5 bases, and 11 bases separated the two germline ends. CDR3 nucleotides: TGTGCCAGCAGTGTGTGGGGGGAGGAGACCCAGTACTTC. Translating it yields CASSVWGEETQYF.

This CDR3 is CASSIDSGTGNLWADTQYF. In nucleotides, the CDR3 is TGTGCCAGTAGTATAGATTCCGGGACAGGGAACCTGTGGGCAGATACGCAGTATTTT. The V call is TRBV19, the J call TRBJ2-3; 9 bases line up with TRBD1. CDR3 length: 19 residues. The V gene end was trimmed by 0 bases and the J gene end by 4 bases; junction bases not matched to a gene: 14. Germline CDR1 is LNHDA and CDR2 is SQIVND (reference sequence). The variable domain in full, with the rest retrieved from reference TRBV19 and TRBJ2-3, is DGGITQSPKYLFRKEGQNVTLSCEQNLNHDAMYWYRQDPGQGLRLIYYSQIVNDFQKGDIAEGYSVSREKKESFPLTVTSAQKNPTAFYLCASSIDSGTGNLWADTQYFGPGTRLTVL.

The chain recombines TRBV4-3 with TRBJ2-7; 9 nucleotides line up with TRBD1. CDR3 length equals 15 residues. V lost 4 bases to trimming and J lost 4 bases; unmatched junction nucleotides: 8. Per the germline V gene, CDR1 is LGHNA and CDR2 is YSLEER. CDR3 loop: CASSLDGQGLYEQYF. DNA of the CDR3: TGCGCCAGCAGCCTTGACGGACAGGGGCTGTACGAGCAGTACTTC.

This chain uses TRBV14 with TRBJ2-3; 9 bases map to TRBD2. Germline assignment: CDR1 SGHDN and CDR2 FVKESK. CDR3 length: 14 amino acids. Unmatched junction bases numbered 5, after V lost 5 bases and J lost 5 bases. The CDR3: CASSSGLARDTQYF. The CDR3 DNA follows: TGTGCCAGCAGCTCGGGACTAGCAAGAGATACGCAGTATTTT.

The chain uses TRBV6-6 and TRBJ1-5; tentative D call: TRBD1 (6 bases). This CDR3 region has 13 residues. Germline assignment: CDR1 MNHNY and CDR2 SVGAGI (reference sequence). The V and J ends lost 6 bases and 4 bases respectively, with 10 bases between them. In DNA, the CDR3 is TGTGCCAGCAGCCCACAGGGAAATCAGCCCCAGCATTTT. Protein product: CASSPQGNQPQHF.

The V gene is TRBV6-5, the J gene TRBJ2-7, with 12 bases that match TRBD2. V lost 5 bases to trimming and J lost 3 bases; unmatched junction nucleotides: 2. Germline V CDR1 and CDR2: MNHEY, SVGAGI. The CDR3 has 14 amino acids. The CDR3: CASSRTSGIYEQYF. The CDR3 nucleotides read TGTGCCAGCAGTCGGACTAGCGGGATCTACGAGCAGTACTTC.

The chain's CDR3 is CAWRIQGASYEQYF. The CDR3 DNA sequence: TGTGCCTGGAGGATACAGGGGGCTTCTTACGAGCAGTACTTC. V gene TRBV30 combines with J gene TRBJ2-7; 9 nucleotides match TRBD1. CDR1 and CDR2 from the germline V gene are GTSNPN and SVGIG (reference sequence). The CDR3 length is 14 residues. Unmatched junction bases numbered 7, after V lost 3 bases and J lost 4 bases.

As concerns this clone: The junction departs from the called germline gene at one end, perhaps through a read error. V is TRBV6-5 and J is TRBJ2-7, with 13 bases matching TRBD2. This CDR3 is 15 amino acids long. CDR1 is MNHEY and CDR2 is SVGAGI in the germline V gene. The CDR3 DNA reads TGTGCCAGCAGCCGCGGGACTAGCGGGGCCAGTACAATGGACTTC. Amino acids: CASSRGTSGASTMDF.

A single count supports this clone. The chain recombines TRBV5-8 with TRBJ2-1; 8 bases fit TRBD2. This CDR3 region has 16 residues. Germline loops: CDR1 SGHTS, CDR2 YDEGEE. The J segment lost 4 bases and the V segment lost 9 bases, leaving 15 bases of the junction unmatched. CDR3 DNA: TGTGCCACCCCCAGGGCGGCTAGCGGGTTATACAATGAGCAGTTCTTC. Residues: CATPRAASGLYNEQFF.